The 11 T cell receptor beta chains reported below all come from one sample, sequenced in a study of tumor-infiltrating lymphocytes in primary liver carcinoma. TCR beta cDNA was prepared out of roughly 490 ng total RNA by means of a constant-region primer. Sequencing libraries for TCR beta derived from three nested multiplex PCR rounds that used slightly modified ARM-PCR. Researchers ran the first two PCR rounds for approximately 10 cycles each with TRBV1-TRBV30 forward primers and a C-beta reverse primer. MiXCR, applied by TCRdb to the multiplex PCR reads, yields one record per CDR3 protein. Of around 99,000 distinct CDR3 sequences in the sample, around 68% were seen once. Co-extracting RNA and DNA was done with roughly 17-34 mg of unsorted bulk tissue as input. Material: tumor-adjacent normal liver tissue. Receptor source: a man aged 40-50 years with primary liver carcinoma and hepatitis B virus infection.

This clonotype was counted a few times. The CDR3 ends on some other residue instead of the conserved phenylalanine or tryptophan, so this is likely a read error. This chain links TRBV11-2 with TRBJ2-7; tentatively, D is TRBD2 (5 bases). Germline V lookup: CDR1 SGHAT, CDR2 FQNNGV. CDR3 size: 16 residues. Written as DNA, the CDR3 is TGTGTCAGCAGCTTAGAGGGTGGAGCTTCCGCCTACGAGCAGTACTCC. It yields the protein CVSSLEGGASAYEQYS.

In the case of this clonotype: This CDR3 is missing its conserved last phenylalanine or tryptophan, likely due to a read error. The chain uses TRBV11-2 and TRBJ2-7; maybe TRBD2 (5 bases). Per germline, CDR1 SGHAT and CDR2 FQNNGV. The CDR3 totals 12 residues. The CDR3 loop is CTSSLGGPEQYL. The CDR3 DNA reads as TGTACCAGCAGCTTAGGAGGTCCCGAGCAGTACCTC.

Many counts were recorded for this clonotype. V usage is TRBV6-5 and J usage is TRBJ2-7, with unresolved D. Trimming shortened V by 0 bases and J by 5 bases, and 17 bases separated the two germline ends. CDR1 is MNHEY, CDR2 SVGAGI, per germline. The CDR3 extends over 16 amino acids. This CDR3 reads CASSYSGASAPDEQYF. The CDR3 nucleotides read TGTGCCAGCAGTTACTCGGGCGCCTCCGCCCCAGACGAGCAGTACTTC.

A word on this clonotype: Sequence at one end of the junction differs from germline and may be a read error. This chain joins TRBV11-2 and TRBJ1-2, with 9 bases identical to TRBD1. CDR1 is SGHAT, CDR2 FQNNGV, per germline. The CDR3 runs 14 residues. For the CDR3, the DNA is TGTGTCAGCAGCTCTGGGACAGGGATCTATGGCTACACCTTC. The encoded protein is CVSSSGTGIYGYTF.

Of note for this clonotype: This may come from a read error, since a much larger clone is one base off. This sequence joins TRBV5-5 and TRBJ1-2; 7 bases match TRBD1. From germline, CDR1 is SGHKS and CDR2 YYEKEE (reference sequence). CDR3 length: 14 amino acids. The CDR3 spells CVSSLEGAGVGYTF. The CDR3 DNA reads as TGTGTCAGCAGCTTGGAGGGGGCGGGGGTCGGCTACACCTTC.

The sample holds a few counts of this clonotype. The conserved phenylalanine or tryptophan normally closing the CDR3 is absent here, so this likely arose from a read error. The chain uses TRBV11-3 and TRBJ2-1; D is unresolved. The germline gives CDR1 SGHNT, CDR2 YENEEA. This CDR3 spans 14 amino acids. The CDR3 sequence is CASSLGSSYNEQFL. CDR3 coding DNA: TGTGCCAGCAGCTTAGGGAGCTCCTACAACGAGCAGTTCCTC.

A note on this clonotype: This could be a read error, since a much larger clone is one nucleotide away. V is TRBV10-3 and J is TRBJ2-2, with a weak D call TRBD2 (6 bases). CDR3 length: 16 amino acids. The V end lost 4 bases, the J end lost 7 bases, and 19 bases lay between the germline ends. Germline lookup yields CDR1 ENHRY and CDR2 SYGVKD. CDR3 nucleotide sequence: TGTGCCATCAGTGGGAGACTAGTGGGAGACCACGGGGAGCTGTTTTTT. This gives the protein CAISGRLVGDHGELFF.

Worth noting for this clonotype: Germline and junction disagree at one end, which may indicate a read error. V gene TRBV11-2 combines with J gene TRBJ2-2; 9 bases fit TRBD2. The CDR3 has 15 amino acids. CDR1 is SGHAT, CDR2 FQNNGV, per germline. CDR3 bases: TGTGTCAGCAGCTTTATACTAGCGGGCATCGGGGAGCTGTTTTTT. Protein: CVSSFILAGIGELFF. Using reference TRBV11-2 and TRBJ2-2 for the parts outside the CDR3, the full variable domain is EAGVAQSPRYKIIEKRQSVAFWCNPISGHATLYWYQQILGQGPKLLIQFQNNGVVDDSQLPKDRFSAERLKGVDSTLKIQPAKLEDSAVYLCVSSFILAGIGELFFGEGSRLTVL.

Regarding this clonotype: A read error may produce the germline difference seen at one junction end. This chain links TRBV11-2 with TRBJ2-7; D is ambiguous. The CDR3 covers 14 residues. The germline V gene encodes CDR1 SGHAT and CDR2 FQNNGV. CDR3 residues: CANSLTGTPYEQYF. In nucleotides, the CDR3 is TGTGCCAACAGCTTAACTGGCACTCCCTACGAGCAATACTTC.

Concerning this clonotype: Without the conserved terminal phenylalanine or tryptophan, this CDR3 likely stems from a read error. The DNA is left out, because the CDR3 cannot be placed on it with certainty; the CDR3 is given as TCRdb lists it. The rearrangement joins TRBV7-8 to TRBJ2-7; the table assigns TRBD1, which was not confirmed against the DNA. Germline assignment: CDR1 SGHVS and CDR2 FQNEAQ. The CDR3 region is 13 residues in length, termini included. The CDR3 sequence is CTSSLGSRAEQYL.

On this clonotype: The germline gene is not matched at one end of the junction; a read error may be the cause. CDR3 sequence (DNA): TGTGCTAGCAATCCTACAGGGTCTTCTCCTGAAGCTTTCTTT. As protein: CASNPTGSSPEAFF. The chain carries TRBV5-5 and TRBJ1-1; TRBD1 is a possible D gene (6 bases). The germline V gene has CDR1 SGHKS and CDR2 YYEKEE (reference sequence). CDR3 length: 14 residues.